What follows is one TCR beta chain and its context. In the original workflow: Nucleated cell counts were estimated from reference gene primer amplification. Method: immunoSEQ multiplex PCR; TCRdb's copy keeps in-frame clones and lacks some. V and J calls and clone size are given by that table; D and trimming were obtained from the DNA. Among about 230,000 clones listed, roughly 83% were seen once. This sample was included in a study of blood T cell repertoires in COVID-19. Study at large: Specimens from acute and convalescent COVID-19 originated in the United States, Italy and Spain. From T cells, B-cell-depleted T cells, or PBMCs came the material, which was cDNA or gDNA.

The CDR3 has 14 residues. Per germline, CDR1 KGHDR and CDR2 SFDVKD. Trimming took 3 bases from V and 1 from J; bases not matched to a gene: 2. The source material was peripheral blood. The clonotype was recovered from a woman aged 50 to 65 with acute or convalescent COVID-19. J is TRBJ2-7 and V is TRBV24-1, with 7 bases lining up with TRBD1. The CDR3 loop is CATSDDRESYEQYF. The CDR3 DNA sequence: TGTGCCACCAGTGATGACAGGGAGTCCTACGAGCAGTACTTC.